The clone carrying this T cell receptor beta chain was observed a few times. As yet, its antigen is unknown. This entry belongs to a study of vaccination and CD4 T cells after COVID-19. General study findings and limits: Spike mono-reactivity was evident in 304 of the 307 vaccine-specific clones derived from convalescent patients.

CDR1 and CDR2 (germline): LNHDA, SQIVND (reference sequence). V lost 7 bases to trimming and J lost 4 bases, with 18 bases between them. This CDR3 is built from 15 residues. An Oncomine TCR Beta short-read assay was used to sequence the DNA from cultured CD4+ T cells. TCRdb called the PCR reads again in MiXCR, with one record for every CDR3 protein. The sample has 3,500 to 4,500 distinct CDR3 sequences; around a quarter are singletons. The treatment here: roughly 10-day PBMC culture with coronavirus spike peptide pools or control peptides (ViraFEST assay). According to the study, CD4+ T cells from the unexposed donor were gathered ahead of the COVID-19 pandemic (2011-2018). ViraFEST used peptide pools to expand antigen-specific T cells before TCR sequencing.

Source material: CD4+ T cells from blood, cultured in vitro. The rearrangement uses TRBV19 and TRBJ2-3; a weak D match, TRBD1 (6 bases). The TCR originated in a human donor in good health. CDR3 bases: TGTGCCAGTAATCCCGACAGGTTGGTTGCAGATACGCAGTATTTT. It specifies CASNPDRLVADTQYF.